The following is a T cell receptor (beta chain) sequence with its context. This sample was included in a study of blood T cell repertoires in COVID-19. The V end lost 7 bases, the J end lost 5 bases, and 17 bases lay between the germline ends. From germline, CDR1 is LGHDT and CDR2 YNNKEL (reference sequence). This CDR3 contains 14 residues. Original data processing: The assay estimated nucleated cells by amplifying reference gene primers. Data came from immunoSEQ multiplex PCR; TCRdb stores just in-frame clones and leaves some out. Clone size and the V and J calls come from that table; the DNA yielded D and trimming. The sample lists 400,000 to 450,000 clones, about 90% occurring once. Cohort 3 recovered donors had two negative PCRs, clearance, or symptom resolution.

The rearrangement links TRBV3-1 (or the pseudogene TRBV3-2) to TRBJ1-1; the D gene is possibly TRBD1 (6 bases). The TCR was taken from a man between 18 and 29 years old who had recovered from COVID-19. The sample consisted of PBMCs or T cells enriched from blood (not recorded which). CDR3 DNA sequence: TGTGCCAGCACCCGAGCGGGGGGCCGGACTGAAGCTTTCTTT. Protein product: CASTRAGGRTEAFF.